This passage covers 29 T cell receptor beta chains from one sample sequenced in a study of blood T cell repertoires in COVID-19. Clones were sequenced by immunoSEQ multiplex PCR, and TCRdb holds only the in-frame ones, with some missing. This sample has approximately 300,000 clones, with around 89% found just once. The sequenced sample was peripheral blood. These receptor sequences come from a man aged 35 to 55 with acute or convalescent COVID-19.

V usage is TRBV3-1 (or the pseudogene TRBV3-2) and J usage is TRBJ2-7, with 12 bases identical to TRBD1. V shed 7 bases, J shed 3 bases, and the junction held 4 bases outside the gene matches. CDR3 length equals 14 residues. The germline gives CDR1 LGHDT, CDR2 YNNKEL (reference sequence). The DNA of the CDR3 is TGTGCCAGCACCGGGACAGGGGGCGTCTACGAGCAGTACTTC. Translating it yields CASTGTGGVYEQYF.

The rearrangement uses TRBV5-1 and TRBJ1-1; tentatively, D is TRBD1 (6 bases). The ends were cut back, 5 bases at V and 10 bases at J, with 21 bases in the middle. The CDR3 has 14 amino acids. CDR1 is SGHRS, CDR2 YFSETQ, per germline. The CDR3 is CASSLSGQLFSAFF. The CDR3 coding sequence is TGCGCCAGCAGTCTCTCGGGACAACTATTCTCAGCTTTCTTT.

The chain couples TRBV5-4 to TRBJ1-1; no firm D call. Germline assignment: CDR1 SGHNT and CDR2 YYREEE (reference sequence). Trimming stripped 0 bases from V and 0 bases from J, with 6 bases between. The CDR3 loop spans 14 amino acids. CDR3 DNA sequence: TGTGCCAGCAGCTTGGAGCTGTTGAACACTGAAGCTTTCTTT. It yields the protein CASSLELLNTEAFF.

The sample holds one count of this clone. The chain's CDR3 is CASSEGGGYTDTQYF. The CDR3 DNA follows: TGTGCCAGCAGCGAGGGAGGGGGATACACAGATACGCAGTATTTT. The V and J genes are TRBV7-6 and TRBJ2-3, with D maybe TRBD2 (7 bases). The V gene lost 5 bases and the J gene lost 2 bases, with 14 bases spanning the gap. The CDR3 loop spans 15 amino acids. Germline lookup yields CDR1 SGHVS and CDR2 FNYEAQ. The full variable domain, completed using reference TRBV7-6 and TRBJ2-3, is GAGVSQSPRYKVTKRGQDVALRCDPISGHVSLYWYRQALGQGPEFLTYFNYEAQQDKSGLPNDRFSAERPEGSISTLTIQRTEQRDSAMYRCASSEGGGYTDTQYFGPGTRLTVL.

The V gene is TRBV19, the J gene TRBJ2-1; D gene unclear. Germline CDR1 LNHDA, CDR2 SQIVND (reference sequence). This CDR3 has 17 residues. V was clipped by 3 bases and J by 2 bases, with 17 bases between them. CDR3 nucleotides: TGTGCCAGTAGTATTGGCCTGGCAGCGCTGCCCTACAATGAGCAGTTCTTC. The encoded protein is CASSIGLAALPYNEQFF.

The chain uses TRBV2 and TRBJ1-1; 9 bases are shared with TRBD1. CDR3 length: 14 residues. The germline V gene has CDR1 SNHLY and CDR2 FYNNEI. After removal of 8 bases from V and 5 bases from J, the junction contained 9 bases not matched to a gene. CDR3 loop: CASGYTGGDTEAFF. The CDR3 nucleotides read TGTGCCAGCGGCTATACAGGGGGCGATACTGAAGCTTTCTTT.

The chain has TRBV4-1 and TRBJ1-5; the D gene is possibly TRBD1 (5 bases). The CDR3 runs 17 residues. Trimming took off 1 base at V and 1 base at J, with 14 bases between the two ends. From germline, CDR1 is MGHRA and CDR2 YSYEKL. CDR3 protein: CASSQVLRVGSNQPQHF. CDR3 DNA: TGCGCCAGCAGCCAAGTTCTCAGGGTAGGAAGCAATCAGCCCCAGCATTTT.

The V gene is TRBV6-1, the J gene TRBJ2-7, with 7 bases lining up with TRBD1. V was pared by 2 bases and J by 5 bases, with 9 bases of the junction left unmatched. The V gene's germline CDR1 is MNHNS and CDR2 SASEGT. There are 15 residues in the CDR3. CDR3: CASSETIGQDDEQYF. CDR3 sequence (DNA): TGTGCCAGCAGTGAAACCATCGGACAGGACGACGAGCAGTACTTC.

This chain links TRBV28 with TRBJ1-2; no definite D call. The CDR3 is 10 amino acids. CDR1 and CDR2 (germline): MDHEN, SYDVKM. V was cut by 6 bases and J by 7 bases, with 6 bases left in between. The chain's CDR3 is CASSHFGYTF. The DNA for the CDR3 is TGTGCCAGCAGCCACTTTGGCTACACCTTC.

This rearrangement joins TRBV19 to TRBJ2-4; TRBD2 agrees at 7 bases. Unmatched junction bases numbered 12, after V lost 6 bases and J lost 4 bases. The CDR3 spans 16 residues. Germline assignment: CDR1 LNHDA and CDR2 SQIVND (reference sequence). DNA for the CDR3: TGTGCCAGTAGCCCTTGGGTGGGAGGGCAGAAAAACATTCAGTACTTC. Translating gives CASSPWVGGQKNIQYF.

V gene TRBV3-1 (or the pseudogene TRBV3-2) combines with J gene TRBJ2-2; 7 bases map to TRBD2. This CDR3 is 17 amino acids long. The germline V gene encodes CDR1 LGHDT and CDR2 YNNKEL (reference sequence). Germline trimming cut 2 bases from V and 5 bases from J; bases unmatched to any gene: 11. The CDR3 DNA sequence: TGTGCCAGCAGCCAACGTATGACGGGGGGATCAACCGGGGAGCTGTTTTTT. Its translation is CASSQRMTGGSTGELFF.

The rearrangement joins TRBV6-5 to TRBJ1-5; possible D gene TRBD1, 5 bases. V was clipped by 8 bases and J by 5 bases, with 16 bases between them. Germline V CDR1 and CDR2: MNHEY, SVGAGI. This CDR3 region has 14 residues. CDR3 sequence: CASLNLVGDQPQHF. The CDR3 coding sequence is TGTGCCAGCCTAAACCTCGTAGGGGATCAGCCCCAGCATTTT.

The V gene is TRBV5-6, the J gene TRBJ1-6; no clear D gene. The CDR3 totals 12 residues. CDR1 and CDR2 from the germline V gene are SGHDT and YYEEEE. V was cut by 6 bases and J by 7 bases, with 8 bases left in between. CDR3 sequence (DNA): TGTGCCAGCACCTCTCAGAATTCACCCCTCCACTTT. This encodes CASTSQNSPLHF.

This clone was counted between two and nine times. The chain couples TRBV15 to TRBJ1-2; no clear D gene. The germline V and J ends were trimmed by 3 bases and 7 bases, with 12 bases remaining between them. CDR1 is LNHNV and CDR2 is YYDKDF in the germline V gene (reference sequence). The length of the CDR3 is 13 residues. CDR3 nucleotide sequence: TGTGCCACCAGCAGGAGGGCGGATGGTGGCTACACCTTC. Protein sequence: CATSRRADGGYTF. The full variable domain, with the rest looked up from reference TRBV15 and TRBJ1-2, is DAMVIQNPRYQVTQFGKPVTLSCSQTLNHNVMYWYQQKSSQAPKLLFHYYDKDFNNEADTPDNFQSRRPNTSFCFLDIRSPGLGDTAMYLCATSRRADGGYTFGSGTRLTVV.

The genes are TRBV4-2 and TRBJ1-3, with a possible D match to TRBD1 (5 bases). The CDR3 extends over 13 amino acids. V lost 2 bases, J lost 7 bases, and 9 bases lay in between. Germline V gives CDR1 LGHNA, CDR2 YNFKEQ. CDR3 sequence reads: CASSQSSGNTIYF. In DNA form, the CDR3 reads TGTGCCAGCAGCCAATCCTCAGGGAACACCATATATTTT.

As DNA, the CDR3 is TGTGCCAGCAGCGCCGCACAGGGTAGCTCTGGAAACACCATATATTTT. Translated, it gives CASSAAQGSSGNTIYF. This sequence joins TRBV9 and TRBJ1-3; D might be TRBD1 (6 bases). The germline gives CDR1 SGDLS, CDR2 YYNGEE. CDR3 length equals 16 residues. The ends were cut back, 3 bases at V and 0 bases at J, with 13 bases in the middle.

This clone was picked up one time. CDR3 DNA: TGTGCCTGGGGGAGCACTGAAGCTTTCTTT. It yields the protein CAWGSTEAFF. The chain uses TRBV30 and TRBJ1-1, with unresolved D. Trimming shortened V by 5 bases and J by 4 bases, and 5 bases separated the two germline ends. There are 10 residues in the CDR3. Germline V gene lookup returns CDR1 GTSNPN and CDR2 SVGIG (reference sequence).

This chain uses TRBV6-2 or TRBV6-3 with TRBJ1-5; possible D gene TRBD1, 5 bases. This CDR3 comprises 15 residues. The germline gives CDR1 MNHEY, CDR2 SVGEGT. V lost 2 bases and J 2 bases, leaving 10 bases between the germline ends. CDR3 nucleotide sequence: TGTGCCAGCAGTTACGGATCGGGGGGCAATCAGCCCCAGCATTTT. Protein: CASSYGSGGNQPQHF.

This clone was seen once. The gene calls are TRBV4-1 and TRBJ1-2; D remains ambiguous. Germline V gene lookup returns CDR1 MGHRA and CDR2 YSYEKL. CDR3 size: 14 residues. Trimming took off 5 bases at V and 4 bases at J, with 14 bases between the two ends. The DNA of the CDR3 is TGCGCCAGCAGCACCCGGTTCCCCGGCTATGGCTACACCTTC. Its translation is CASSTRFPGYGYTF.

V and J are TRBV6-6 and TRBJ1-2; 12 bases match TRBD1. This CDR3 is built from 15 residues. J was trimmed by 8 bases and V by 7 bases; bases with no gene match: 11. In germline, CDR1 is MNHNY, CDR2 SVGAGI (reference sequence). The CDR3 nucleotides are TGTGCCAGCAAAGAGGGGACAGGGGGCGTCTACGGCTACACCTTC. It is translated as CASKEGTGGVYGYTF.

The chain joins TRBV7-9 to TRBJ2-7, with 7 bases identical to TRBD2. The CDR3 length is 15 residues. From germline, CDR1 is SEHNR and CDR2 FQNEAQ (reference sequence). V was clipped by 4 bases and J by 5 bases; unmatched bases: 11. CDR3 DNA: TGTGCCAGCAGCTCGAACTCGGGACTAATCCACGAGCAGTACTTC. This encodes CASSSNSGLIHEQYF.

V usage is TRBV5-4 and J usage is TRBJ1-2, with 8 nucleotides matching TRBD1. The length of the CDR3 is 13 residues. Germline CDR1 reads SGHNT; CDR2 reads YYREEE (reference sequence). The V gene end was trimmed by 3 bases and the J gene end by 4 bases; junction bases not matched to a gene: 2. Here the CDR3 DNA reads TGTGCCAGCAGCTCGGGACAGGCCTATGGCTACACCTTC. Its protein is CASSSGQAYGYTF.

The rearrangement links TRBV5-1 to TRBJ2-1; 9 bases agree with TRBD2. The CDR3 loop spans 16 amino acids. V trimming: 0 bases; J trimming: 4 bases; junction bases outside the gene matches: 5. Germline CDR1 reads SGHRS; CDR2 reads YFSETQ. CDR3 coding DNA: TGCGCCAGCAGCTTGGCGGTAGCGGGGGATTACAATGAGCAGTTCTTC. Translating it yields CASSLAVAGDYNEQFF.

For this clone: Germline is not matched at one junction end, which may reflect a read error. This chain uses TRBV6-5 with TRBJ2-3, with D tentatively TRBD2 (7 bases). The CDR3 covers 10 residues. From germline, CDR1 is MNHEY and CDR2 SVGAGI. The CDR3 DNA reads TGTGCCATCGGGGGCCGGGGGGCGGAGTTT. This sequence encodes CAIGGRGAEF.

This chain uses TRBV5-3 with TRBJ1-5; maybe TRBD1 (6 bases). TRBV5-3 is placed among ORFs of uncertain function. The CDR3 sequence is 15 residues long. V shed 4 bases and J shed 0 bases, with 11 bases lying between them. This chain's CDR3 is CARSHGQSSNQPQHF. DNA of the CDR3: TGTGCCAGAAGCCATGGACAGTCTAGCAATCAGCCCCAGCATTTT.

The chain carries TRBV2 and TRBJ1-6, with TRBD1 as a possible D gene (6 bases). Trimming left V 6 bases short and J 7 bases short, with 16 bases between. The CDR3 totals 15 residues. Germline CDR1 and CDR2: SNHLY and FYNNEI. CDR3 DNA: TGTGCCAGCAGCCCCACCACAGGGCTAAATTCACCCCTCCACTTT. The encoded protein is CASSPTTGLNSPLHF.

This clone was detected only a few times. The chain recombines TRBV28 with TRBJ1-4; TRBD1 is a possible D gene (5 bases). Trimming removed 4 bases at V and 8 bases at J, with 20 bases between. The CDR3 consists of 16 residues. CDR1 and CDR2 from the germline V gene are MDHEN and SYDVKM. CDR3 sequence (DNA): TGTGCCAGCAGTTCCTCCCGGGGGGGGACTCGAGAAAAACTGTTTTTT. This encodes CASSSSRGGTREKLFF.

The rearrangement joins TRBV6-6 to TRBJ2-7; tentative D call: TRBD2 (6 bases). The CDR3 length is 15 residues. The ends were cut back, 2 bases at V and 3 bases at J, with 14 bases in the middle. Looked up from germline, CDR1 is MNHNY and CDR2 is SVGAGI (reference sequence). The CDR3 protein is CASSYRSRGLYEQYF. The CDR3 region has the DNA TGTGCCAGCAGTTACAGATCGCGGGGCCTCTACGAGCAGTACTTC.

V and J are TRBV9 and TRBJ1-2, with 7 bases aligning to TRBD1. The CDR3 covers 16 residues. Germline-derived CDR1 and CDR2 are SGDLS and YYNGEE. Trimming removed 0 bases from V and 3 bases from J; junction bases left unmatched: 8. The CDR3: CASSVVKTGWDYGYTF. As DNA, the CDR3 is TGTGCCAGCAGCGTAGTTAAGACAGGGTGGGACTATGGCTACACCTTC.